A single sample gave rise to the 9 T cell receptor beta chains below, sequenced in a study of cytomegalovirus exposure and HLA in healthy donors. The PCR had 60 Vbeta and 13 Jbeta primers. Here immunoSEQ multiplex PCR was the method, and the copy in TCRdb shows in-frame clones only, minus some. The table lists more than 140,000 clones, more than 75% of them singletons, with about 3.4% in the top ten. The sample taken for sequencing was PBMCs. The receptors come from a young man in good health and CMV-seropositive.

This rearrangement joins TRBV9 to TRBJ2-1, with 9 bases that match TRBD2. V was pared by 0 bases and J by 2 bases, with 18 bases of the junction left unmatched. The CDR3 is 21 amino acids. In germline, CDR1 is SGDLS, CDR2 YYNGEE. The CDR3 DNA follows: TGTGCCAGCAGCGTAGAAGGTGGACGATCCGGGCGGGAGGGTACCTACAATGAGCAGTTCTTC. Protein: CASSVEGGRSGREGTYNEQFF.

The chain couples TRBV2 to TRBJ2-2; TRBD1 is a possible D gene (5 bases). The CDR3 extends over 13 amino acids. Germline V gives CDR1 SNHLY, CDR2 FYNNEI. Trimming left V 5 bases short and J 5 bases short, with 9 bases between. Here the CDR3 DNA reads TGTGCCAGCAGTCAACGACAGACCGGGGAGCTGTTTTTT. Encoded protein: CASSQRQTGELFF.

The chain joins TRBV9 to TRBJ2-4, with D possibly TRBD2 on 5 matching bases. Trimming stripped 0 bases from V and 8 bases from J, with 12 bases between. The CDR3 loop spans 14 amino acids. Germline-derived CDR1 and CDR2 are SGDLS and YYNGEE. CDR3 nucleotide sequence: TGTGCCAGCAGCGTAGTAGAGGGTATAGACATTCAGTACTTC. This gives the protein CASSVVEGIDIQYF.

CDR3 protein: CASSPGTGGFQETQYF. CDR3 coding DNA: TGTGCCAGTAGTCCTGGGACAGGGGGCTTTCAAGAGACCCAGTACTTC. The V and J genes are TRBV19 and TRBJ2-5, with 12 bases identical to TRBD1. Germline V gene data show CDR1 as LNHDA and CDR2 as SQIVND (reference sequence). The ends lost 5 bases at V and 2 bases at J; junction bases unmatched: 6. The length of the CDR3 is 16 residues.

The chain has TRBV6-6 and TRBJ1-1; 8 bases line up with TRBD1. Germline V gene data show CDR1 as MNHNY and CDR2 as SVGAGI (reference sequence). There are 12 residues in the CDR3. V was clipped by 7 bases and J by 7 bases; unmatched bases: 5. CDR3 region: CASTQGAGEAFF. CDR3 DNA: TGTGCCAGCACTCAGGGGGCCGGTGAAGCTTTCTTT.

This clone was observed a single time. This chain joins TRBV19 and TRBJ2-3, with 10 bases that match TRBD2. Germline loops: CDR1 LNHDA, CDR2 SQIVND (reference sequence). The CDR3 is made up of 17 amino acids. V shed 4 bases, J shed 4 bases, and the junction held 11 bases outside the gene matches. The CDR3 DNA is TGTGCCAGTAGTACCGGACGTAGCGGGAGGATGGCAGATACGCAGTATTTT. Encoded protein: CASSTGRSGRMADTQYF.

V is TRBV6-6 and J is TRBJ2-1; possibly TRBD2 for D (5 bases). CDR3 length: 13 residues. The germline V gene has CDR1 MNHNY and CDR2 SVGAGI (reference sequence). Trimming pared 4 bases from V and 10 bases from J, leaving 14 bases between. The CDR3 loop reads CASSFNGVWEQFF. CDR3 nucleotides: TGTGCCAGCAGTTTCAACGGGGTATGGGAGCAGTTCTTC.

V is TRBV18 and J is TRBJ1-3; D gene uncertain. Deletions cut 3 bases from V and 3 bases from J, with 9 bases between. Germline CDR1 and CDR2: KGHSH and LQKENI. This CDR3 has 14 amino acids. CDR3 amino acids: CASSPPGVGNTIYF. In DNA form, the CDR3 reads TGTGCCAGCTCACCCCCCGGGGTTGGAAACACCATATATTTT. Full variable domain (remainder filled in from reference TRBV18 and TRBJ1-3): NAGVMQNPRHLVRRRGQEARLRCSPMKGHSHVYWYRQLPEEGLKFMVYLQKENIIDESGMPKERFSAEFPKEGPSILRIQQVVRGDSAAYFCASSPPGVGNTIYFGEGSWLTVV.

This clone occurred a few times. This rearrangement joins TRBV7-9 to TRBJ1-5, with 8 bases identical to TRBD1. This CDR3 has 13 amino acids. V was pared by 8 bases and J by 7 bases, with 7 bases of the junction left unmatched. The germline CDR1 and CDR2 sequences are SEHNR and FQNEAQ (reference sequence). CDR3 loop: CASARGREQPQHF. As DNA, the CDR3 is TGTGCCAGCGCCAGGGGGCGCGAGCAGCCCCAGCATTTT.